These 25 T cell receptor beta chains originate from one sample sequenced in a study of T cell clones after liver transplantation. Sequenced by immunoSEQ multiplex PCR; TCRdb stores in-frame clones only, minus some. The sample consists of more than 95,000 clones, around 80% of them appearing once. The sample here was CD4+ T cells from blood, taken approximately 50 months after liver transplant. These TCRs come from a human patient who received a liver transplant. Some T cells may possibly be graft donor cells.

This chain uses TRBV11-2 with TRBJ1-2; D is ambiguous. Trimming took off 0 bases at V and 8 bases at J, with 10 bases between the two ends. Germline CDR1 SGHAT, CDR2 FQNNGV. There are 13 residues in the CDR3. The CDR3 is CASSLDGVGGYTF. DNA of the CDR3: TGTGCCAGCAGCTTAGATGGAGTTGGCGGCTACACCTTC.

This chain uses TRBV10-3 with TRBJ2-7, with D tentatively TRBD1 (6 bases). Germline V gene lookup returns CDR1 ENHRY and CDR2 SYGVKD. The CDR3 totals 16 residues. Trimming took 6 bases from V and 1 from J, leaving 19 bases between them. In nucleotides, the CDR3 is TGTGCCATCAGCCGGATTAGGGACATACCATCCTACGAGCAGTACTTC. Encoded protein: CAISRIRDIPSYEQYF.

The chain recombines TRBV29-1 with TRBJ1-5; weak D call: TRBD1 (6 bases). Germline V gene data show CDR1 as SQVTM and CDR2 as ANQGSEA. The CDR3 is 15 residues long. V was cut by 4 bases and J by 1 base, with 14 bases left in between. CDR3 loop: CSVVEEGGSNQPQHF. The CDR3 DNA is TGCAGCGTTGTAGAGGAAGGGGGAAGCAATCAGCCCCAGCATTTT.

This clone has a single count. The V gene is TRBV9, the J gene TRBJ1-2, with 7 bases lining up with TRBD1. This CDR3 is 15 amino acids long. J gave up 3 bases and V 2 bases, and 7 bases lay outside the gene matches. Germline CDR1 reads SGDLS; CDR2 reads YYNGEE. DNA of the CDR3: TGTGCCAGCAGCGTTAGTCCTCAGGGGGACTATGGCTACACCTTC. It translates to CASSVSPQGDYGYTF.

The V gene is TRBV5-5, the J gene TRBJ2-1; D uncertain. The CDR3 has 13 residues. The germline V and J ends were trimmed by 2 bases and 4 bases, with 7 bases remaining between them. CDR1 SGHKS and CDR2 YYEKEE come from the germline V gene (reference sequence). CDR3 coding DNA: TGTGCCAGCAGCTTAGGTTCGTACAATGAGCAGTTCTTC. This gives the protein CASSLGSYNEQFF.

This chain uses TRBV7-9 with TRBJ2-7; D is ambiguous. The CDR3 runs 13 residues. Per the germline V gene, CDR1 is SEHNR and CDR2 is FQNEAQ (reference sequence). Trimming pared 3 bases from V and 5 bases from J, leaving 11 bases between. CDR3: CASSFEGNHEQYF. As DNA, the CDR3 is TGTGCCAGCAGCTTTGAAGGTAACCACGAGCAGTACTTC.

The V call is TRBV7-9, the J call TRBJ2-1, with a tentative D call TRBD1 (5 bases). Trimming took 0 bases from V and 3 from J, leaving 12 bases between them. CDR1 is SEHNR and CDR2 is FQNEAQ in the germline V gene (reference sequence). CDR3 length: 16 residues. For the CDR3, the DNA is TGTGCCAGCAGCTTAGCGGGGCAGAGACTCTACAATGAGCAGTTCTTC. Its protein is CASSLAGQRLYNEQFF.

This sequence joins TRBV7-2 and TRBJ1-5; D is unresolved. The CDR3 totals 12 residues. In germline, CDR1 is SGHTA, CDR2 FQGNSA. Between the trimmed V and J ends, which lost 3 bases and 4 bases, there was a span of 4 bases. CDR3 region: CASSFSNQPQHF. The CDR3 DNA reads TGTGCCAGCAGCTTCAGTAATCAGCCCCAGCATTTT.

V gene TRBV7-3 combines with J gene TRBJ2-5; D may be TRBD1 or TRBD2 (5 bases each). CDR1 is SGHTA and CDR2 is FQGTGA in the germline V gene. Trimming stripped 5 bases from V and 3 bases from J, with 10 bases between. The CDR3 has 13 amino acids. This chain's CDR3 is CASSRDPKETQYF. CDR3 nucleotide sequence: TGTGCCAGCAGCCGGGACCCAAAAGAGACCCAGTACTTC.

J is TRBJ1-3 and V is TRBV4-2; D is undetermined. In germline, CDR1 is LGHNA, CDR2 YNFKEQ. The CDR3 length is 15 residues. V lost 8 bases and J lost 0, with 14 bases in between. DNA for the CDR3: TGTGCCAGCTGTCCCTATCACGACTCTGGAAACACCATATATTTT. As protein: CASCPYHDSGNTIYF.

J is TRBJ1-3 and V is TRBV29-1; no clear D gene. Germline V gene sequence: CDR1 SQVTM, CDR2 ANQGSEA. CDR3 length equals 17 residues. Trimming stripped 3 bases from V and 0 bases from J, with 18 bases between. The CDR3 bases are TGCAGCGTTGACGTTCCCAACAAGGCCCTCTCTGGAAACACCATATATTTT. Amino acid sequence: CSVDVPNKALSGNTIYF.

This clone has a single count. This sequence joins TRBV15 and TRBJ2-7; TRBD1 agrees at 9 bases. The V and J ends lost 0 bases and 4 bases, in that order; junction bases with no gene match: 1. The V gene's germline CDR1 is LNHNV and CDR2 YYDKDF (reference sequence). CDR3 length equals 14 residues. The CDR3 region is CATSREQGAYEQYF. The CDR3 DNA follows: TGTGCCACCAGCAGAGAACAGGGGGCTTACGAGCAGTACTTC.

The rearrangement links TRBV4-2 to TRBJ2-1; tentatively, D is TRBD2 (6 bases). With 1 base removed from V and 8 bases from J, the gap between germline ends came to 21 bases. The germline V gene encodes CDR1 LGHNA and CDR2 YNFKEQ. CDR3 size: 17 residues. The CDR3, as DNA: TGTGCCAGCAGCCAAGGGACCGGGAGTATGGGTAGAGATGAGCAGTTCTTC. Encoded protein: CASSQGTGSMGRDEQFF.

The rearrangement joins TRBV7-3 to TRBJ2-5; 8 bases are a match to TRBD2. Germline trimming cut 1 base from V and 5 bases from J; bases unmatched to any gene: 9. Germline V gene sequence: CDR1 SGHTA, CDR2 FQGTGA. The CDR3 loop spans 16 amino acids. The CDR3 region is CASSLRAGGPPETQYF. The CDR3 DNA follows: TGTGCCAGCAGCTTAAGGGCGGGAGGACCCCCGGAGACCCAGTACTTC.

CDR3 residues: CASSSTRGAYEQYF. The CDR3, as DNA: TGCGCCAGCAGCTCGACCAGGGGGGCTTACGAGCAGTACTTC. V usage is TRBV5-1 and J usage is TRBJ2-7, with D possibly being TRBD1 (7 bases). CDR1 is SGHRS and CDR2 is YFSETQ in the germline V gene. Trimming stripped 3 bases from V and 4 bases from J, with 14 bases between. CDR3 length: 14 amino acids.

This chain links TRBV27 with TRBJ2-7; 7 bases line up with TRBD1. With 5 bases clipped from V and 1 base from J, the junction kept 5 bases outside the gene matches. From germline, CDR1 is MNHEY and CDR2 SMNVEV (reference sequence). CDR3 length equals 14 residues. DNA of the CDR3: TGTGCCAGCAGTCGACCGGGACAGTCCTACGAGCAGTACTTC. Its translation is CASSRPGQSYEQYF.

The chain carries TRBV19 and TRBJ1-5; a weak D match, TRBD1 (6 bases). The V end was cut by 6 bases, the J end by 0 bases, with 6 bases between. The germline V gene has CDR1 LNHDA and CDR2 SQIVND (reference sequence). This CDR3 comprises 13 residues. The CDR3 reads CASRDSSNQPQHF. The CDR3 DNA sequence: TGTGCCAGTAGGGACAGTAGCAATCAGCCCCAGCATTTT.

This CDR3 reads CASRRGVTGELFF. CDR3 in DNA: TGTGCCAGCAGGCGGGGGGTAACCGGGGAGCTGTTTTTT. The chain couples TRBV2 to TRBJ2-2; 8 bases line up with TRBD2. The CDR3 has 13 residues. The germline gives CDR1 SNHLY, CDR2 FYNNEI. The V segment lost 6 bases and the J segment 5 bases; nucleotides outside the gene matches: 2.

The sample holds a few counts of this clone. V and J are TRBV5-1 and TRBJ2-1; possible D gene TRBD1, 6 bases. Germline assignment: CDR1 SGHRS and CDR2 YFSETQ. CDR3 length: 14 amino acids. Trimming cost V 4 bases and J 7 bases, with 15 bases left between them. CDR3 sequence reads: CASSRQGMSNEQFF. The CDR3 bases are TGCGCCAGCAGCCGCCAGGGGATGAGTAATGAGCAGTTCTTC.

This chain uses TRBV7-9 with TRBJ2-2; D remains ambiguous. The CDR3 is 14 amino acids. Per germline, CDR1 SEHNR and CDR2 FQNEAQ (reference sequence). V was cut by 4 bases and J by 5 bases, with 11 bases left in between. For the CDR3, the DNA is TGTGCCAGCAGCTCCGGAAAGGCAACCGGGGAGCTGTTTTTT. Encoded protein: CASSSGKATGELFF.

The chain combines TRBV28 with TRBJ2-1, with D unresolved. Trimming pared 9 bases from V and 9 bases from J, leaving 15 bases between. Germline CDR1 reads MDHEN; CDR2 reads SYDVKM. This CDR3 is built from 12 residues. In DNA, the CDR3 is TGTGCCAGTAGAGACTTAGTTGGTGAGCAGTTCTTC. As protein: CASRDLVGEQFF.

The rearrangement links TRBV7-2 to TRBJ1-6; no definite D call. Germline-derived CDR1 and CDR2 are SGHTA and FQGNSA. The ends were cut back, 0 bases at V and 0 bases at J, with 12 bases in the middle. The length of the CDR3 is 18 residues. Written as DNA, the CDR3 is TGTGCCAGCAGCTTAGCGGTTGCCCAGAGCTCCTATAATTCACCCCTCCACTTT. It translates to CASSLAVAQSSYNSPLHF.

CDR3 residues: CASSSGLDSEQYF. The CDR3 nucleotides read TGTGCCAGCAGCTCTGGACTCGATTCCGAGCAGTACTTC. J is TRBJ2-7 and V is TRBV5-4; TRBD2 might be the D (5 bases). Trimming cost V 3 bases and J 6 bases, with 13 bases left between them. The V gene's germline CDR1 is SGHNT and CDR2 YYREEE (reference sequence). The CDR3 totals 13 residues.

This clone was seen only once. This chain connects TRBV6-1 to TRBJ2-1; 7 bases align to TRBD2. The J segment lost 12 bases and the V segment lost 4 bases, leaving 9 bases of the junction unmatched. This CDR3 contains 13 residues. Germline CDR1 MNHNS, CDR2 SASEGT. The CDR3 is CASSGLAWEGQFF. The CDR3 coding sequence is TGTGCCAGCAGTGGCCTCGCCTGGGAGGGGCAGTTCTTC.

The V call is TRBV6-5, the J call TRBJ2-7; D gene uncertain. V was trimmed by 5 bases and J by 0 bases, leaving 14 bases between them. Germline V CDR1 and CDR2: MNHEY, SVGAGI. This CDR3 has 15 residues. CDR3 DNA sequence: TGTGCCAGCAGTACCCGGGCCTCTAGCTCCTACGAGCAGTACTTC. It yields the protein CASSTRASSSYEQYF.